This TCR beta chain was identified during a study of CD8 T cells in ankylosing spondylitis. Points from the study as a whole: Reportedly, disease-linked clones are significantly enriched in ankylosing spondylitis patients' matched synovial fluid.

Trimming left V 4 bases short and J 2 bases short, with 18 bases between. The CDR3 loop spans 16 amino acids. Germline assignment: CDR1 SGHDT and CDR2 YYEEEE. TCRdb used MiXCR to reprocess the 5' RACE reads, holding one entry per CDR3 protein. This table has some 150,000 distinct CDR3 sequences, over 10% appearing once. In its sample, this clonotype was seen many times. Its cognate antigen is unknown. The sequencing input was blood, either unsorted or a sorted T cell fraction (not recorded which). The chain joins TRBV5-6 to TRBJ1-1, with D possibly TRBD1 on 5 matching bases. This TCR was recovered from a female donor with ankylosing spondylitis or in good health (not recorded which). The CDR3 DNA reads as TGTGCCAGCAGCCCGTGGGACTCTACCCTTAACACTGAAGCTTTCTTT. As protein: CASSPWDSTLNTEAFF.